A single sample is the source of the 15 T cell receptor beta chains below, sequenced in a study of graft-versus-host responses after intestinal transplantation. Here immunoSEQ multiplex PCR was the method, and the copy in TCRdb shows in-frame clones only, minus some. This sample has about 8,000 clones, with around 72% found just once. Lamina propria and intraepithelial lymphocytes were released by processing graft tissue. Here the sequenced sample was ileum tissue, taken 494 days after intestinal transplant. The receptor set was obtained from a human patient who received an intestinal transplant, so some T cells may come from the graft donor.

The chain couples TRBV5-1 to TRBJ2-2; 7 bases fit TRBD1. Germline values: CDR1 SGHRS, CDR2 YFSETQ. This CDR3 comprises 15 residues. The V segment lost 1 base and the J segment 1 base; nucleotides outside the gene matches: 1. CDR3 loop: CASSLRTGNTGELFF. CDR3 sequence (DNA): TGCGCCAGCAGCTTGCGGACAGGGAACACCGGGGAGCTGTTTTTT.

V is TRBV27 and J is TRBJ2-7; D unresolved. The CDR3 consists of 13 residues. The germline gives CDR1 MNHEY, CDR2 SMNVEV (reference sequence). V was shortened by 0 bases and J by 7 bases, with 10 bases between the two germline ends. The CDR3 loop reads CASSLSRFKEQYF. CDR3 DNA: TGTGCCAGCAGTTTATCTCGGTTTAAAGAGCAGTACTTC.

Only a few counts were recorded for this clone. The rearrangement uses TRBV5-4 and TRBJ2-7, with 10 bases aligning to TRBD1. The length of the CDR3 is 14 residues. Losses at the gene ends were 5 bases for V and 2 bases for J; bases not matched to a gene: 4. Germline lookup yields CDR1 SGHNT and CDR2 YYREEE (reference sequence). The CDR3 reads CASSPDRGAYEQYF. CDR3 DNA sequence: TGTGCCAGCAGTCCGGACAGGGGGGCCTACGAGCAGTACTTC.

V and J are TRBV27 and TRBJ2-1, with D unclear. Germline V lookup: CDR1 MNHEY, CDR2 SMNVEV (reference sequence). The CDR3 spans 13 residues. V gave up 6 bases and J gave up 7 bases, with 13 bases separating them. In DNA, the CDR3 is TGTGCCAGCAGGAGAGGTGGAGAAAATGAGCAGTTCTTC. The encoded protein is CASRRGGENEQFF.

The rearrangement uses TRBV29-1 and TRBJ1-5, with TRBD1 matching 8 bases. After removal of 4 bases from V and 2 bases from J, the junction contained 1 base not matched to a gene. Germline CDR1 and CDR2: SQVTM and ANQGSEA. This CDR3 has 13 amino acids. The chain's CDR3 is CSVVTGGNQPQHF. In nucleotides, the CDR3 is TGCAGCGTTGTGACAGGGGGCAATCAGCCCCAGCATTTT.

The V and J genes are TRBV29-1 and TRBJ2-7, with TRBD2 as a possible D gene (6 bases). The ends were cut back, 6 bases at V and 1 base at J, with 16 bases in the middle. Germline-derived CDR1 and CDR2 are SQVTM and ANQGSEA. The CDR3 loop spans 14 amino acids. Here the CDR3 reads CSVGTSELSYEQYF. CDR3 nucleotide sequence: TGCAGCGTGGGGACTTCGGAGTTGTCCTACGAGCAGTACTTC.

In this sample, this clone is medium-sized. The chain carries TRBV19 and TRBJ2-1; 8 bases line up with TRBD2. The CDR3 consists of 15 residues. V lost 4 bases, J lost 0 bases, and 2 bases stayed unmatched. Looked up from germline, CDR1 is LNHDA and CDR2 is SQIVND (reference sequence). The CDR3 bases are TGTGCCAGTAGTACCACTAGCGGCTCCTACAATGAGCAGTTCTTC. It is translated as CASSTTSGSYNEQFF. Full variable domain (missing parts from reference TRBV19 and TRBJ2-1): DGGITQSPKYLFRKEGQNVTLSCEQNLNHDAMYWYRQDPGQGLRLIYYSQIVNDFQKGDIAEGYSVSREKKESFPLTVTSAQKNPTAFYLCASSTTSGSYNEQFFGPGTRLTVL.

The chain couples TRBV28 to TRBJ1-1; perhaps TRBD1 as D (6 bases). In germline, CDR1 is MDHEN, CDR2 SYDVKM. The CDR3 length is 13 residues. The V gene lost 8 bases and the J gene lost 4 bases, with 14 bases spanning the gap. CDR3 residues: CASLRGDGTEAFF. The CDR3 DNA reads TGTGCCAGCCTGAGGGGGGACGGCACTGAAGCTTTCTTT.

The chain couples TRBV5-4 to TRBJ2-7; D gene ambiguous. Germline CDR1 is SGHNT and CDR2 is YYREEE (reference sequence). Trimming stripped 0 bases from V and 2 bases from J, with 6 bases between. There are 13 residues in the CDR3. CDR3 nucleotides: TGTGCCAGCAGCTTGGACAGAGCCTACGAGCAGTACTTC. It yields the protein CASSLDRAYEQYF.

The CDR3 here is CASSLEGTTNYGYTF. Written as DNA, the CDR3 is TGCGCCAGCAGCTTGGAGGGCACAACCAACTATGGCTACACCTTC. The chain couples TRBV5-1 to TRBJ1-2; no reliable D call. Trimming cost V 0 bases and J 2 bases, with 11 bases left between them. Germline CDR1 reads SGHRS; CDR2 reads YFSETQ. CDR3 length equals 15 residues.

The chain links TRBV30 to TRBJ1-1; D unresolved. The germline V gene has CDR1 GTSNPN and CDR2 SVGIG (reference sequence). The ends were cut back, 4 bases at V and 3 bases at J, with 6 bases in the middle. The CDR3 runs 11 residues. DNA for the CDR3: TGTGCCTGGATTGGTCACACTGAAGCTTTCTTT. This encodes CAWIGHTEAFF.

Only a few counts were recorded for this clone. The chain recombines TRBV14 with TRBJ2-7, with D possibly being TRBD1 (5 bases). The CDR3 consists of 14 residues. CDR1 is SGHDN and CDR2 is FVKESK in the germline V gene. Between the trimmed V and J ends, which lost 4 bases and 5 bases, there was a span of 15 bases. The CDR3, as DNA: TGTGCCAGCAGCCCCTTCGGGCAGGGAAACGAGCAGTACTTC. This encodes CASSPFGQGNEQYF.

V is TRBV28 and J is TRBJ2-7; 10 bases fit TRBD1. Germline V gene lookup returns CDR1 MDHEN and CDR2 SYDVKM. There are 15 residues in the CDR3. The J segment lost 6 bases and the V segment lost 3 bases, leaving 8 bases of the junction unmatched. The CDR3 sequence is CASSFRDRGTLEQYF. The CDR3 DNA follows: TGTGCCAGCAGTTTCCGGGACAGGGGAACCCTCGAGCAGTACTTC.

The rearrangement joins TRBV5-1 to TRBJ1-6; D gene ambiguous. The CDR3 is 17 residues long. V was pared by 5 bases and J by 0 bases, with 15 bases between. Germline V gives CDR1 SGHRS, CDR2 YFSETQ. The CDR3 region has the DNA TGCGCCAGCAGGACCTCGCGGGAAAGCTCCTATAATTCACCCCTCCACTTT. It yields the protein CASRTSRESSYNSPLHF.

This chain links TRBV6-1 with TRBJ2-7; 8 positions agree with TRBD1. Germline V lookup: CDR1 MNHNS, CDR2 SASEGT. V was pared by 6 bases and J by 3 bases, with 7 bases of the junction left unmatched. The CDR3 length is 14 residues. In nucleotides, the CDR3 is TGTGCCAGCAGCCCAGGACAGGGCAACTACGAGCAGTACTTC. Its translation: CASSPGQGNYEQYF.